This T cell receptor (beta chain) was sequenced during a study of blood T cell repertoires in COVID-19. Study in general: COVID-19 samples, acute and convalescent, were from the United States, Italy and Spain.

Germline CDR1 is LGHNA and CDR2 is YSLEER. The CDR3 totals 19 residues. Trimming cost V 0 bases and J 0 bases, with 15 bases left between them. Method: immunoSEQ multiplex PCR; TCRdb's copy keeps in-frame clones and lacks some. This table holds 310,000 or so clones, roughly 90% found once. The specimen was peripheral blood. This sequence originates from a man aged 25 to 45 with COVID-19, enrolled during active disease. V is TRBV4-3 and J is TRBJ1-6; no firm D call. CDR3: CASSQDARFGSSYNSPLHF. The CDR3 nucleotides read TGCGCCAGCAGCCAAGATGCCCGGTTTGGGAGCTCCTATAATTCACCCCTCCACTTT.